Here is one T cell receptor (beta chain) with its context. The data were obtained in a study of blood T cell repertoires in COVID-19. Turning to the study itself: Samples representing acute and convalescent COVID-19 were sourced from the United States, Italy and Spain. T cells, B-cell-depleted T cells, or PBMCs supplied cDNA or gDNA.

Per the original data handling: Scientists estimated how many nucleated cells there were by amplifying reference gene primers. Method: immunoSEQ multiplex PCR; TCRdb's copy keeps in-frame clones and lacks some. Clone size and the V and J calls come from that table; the DNA yielded D and trimming. The sample has around 36,000 clones; roughly 86% are singletons. The sequence was obtained from a man older than 75 with active or convalescent COVID-19. The sample was peripheral blood.

The CDR3 reads CASTSQGSEQFF. As DNA, the CDR3 is TGTGCCAGCACCTCACAGGGTTCGGAGCAGTTCTTC. This chain joins TRBV25-1 and TRBJ2-1; possible D gene TRBD1, 6 bases. The germline gives CDR1 MGHDK, CDR2 SYGVNS. The V and J ends lost 7 bases and 10 bases respectively, with 14 bases between them. The CDR3 is 12 amino acids.